This T cell receptor beta chain is from a study of T-cell reconstitution after alpha-beta-depleted transplantation in children. Unique molecular identifiers were incorporated into the prepared TCRbeta library. TCRdb analysed the PCR reads with MiXCR anew, one entry per CDR3 protein. The table records a few hundred thousand distinct CDR3 sequences, about an eighth of them present only once. Germline V gene lookup returns CDR1 MGHRA and CDR2 YSYEKL. The CDR3 runs to 21 residues. Trimming took 0 bases from V and 0 from J; bases not matched to a gene: 15. This clonotype originated in a human donor who donated a stem cell graft to a child with Fanconi anemia. The source was PBMCs, collected from the stem cell graft. The gene calls are TRBV4-1 and TRBJ2-2; TRBD1 matches 8 bases. CDR3 in amino acids: CASSQDLGWDRKDSNTGELFF. CDR3 nucleotides: TGCGCCAGCAGCCAAGATTTGGGGTGGGACAGGAAAGATTCGAACACCGGGGAGCTGTTTTTT.